A selection of T cell receptor beta chains follows, all from one sample in a study of blood T cells in healthy people across ages. TCRdb re-analysed the 5' RACE reads in MiXCR, keeping a single row per CDR3 protein. There are around 800,000 distinct CDR3 sequences in the sample; roughly 24% occur only once, and 2.5% to 3.5% lies in the top ten. The sample was also linked to a second study, of T cells of mothers and their children.

The source material was blood. These receptors were obtained from a boy between 10 and 17 years old in good health. The CDR3 runs from the conserved cysteine through the conserved F or W. D genes are given only for firm matches. The listing skips clone size in some rows; elsewhere it reads once, few, many or a size class.

>TRBJ2-5|NA|TRBV20-1|TRBD2
CSARGTSEYNEQFF
TGCAGTGCTAGGGGTACTAGCGAGTACAATGAGCAGTTTTTC
>TRBJ2-7|few|TRBV14|TRBD1
CASSHWDREYEQYF
TGTGCCAGCAGCCATTGGGACAGGGAATACGAGCAGTACTTC
>TRBJ2-5|NA|TRBV2|TRBD2
CASSDISGGGETQYF
TGTGCCAGCAGTGATATTAGCGGGGGAGGAGAGACCCAGTACTTC
>TRBJ2-7|NA|TRBV29-1|NA
CSVGRRGHDLYEQYF
TGCAGCGTTGGAAGGAGGGGCCACGACTTATACGAGCAGTACTTC
>TRBJ2-5|few|TRBV3-1|NA
CASSQGRWGIGETQYF
TGTGCCAGCAGCCAAGGGCGTTGGGGGATCGGAGAGACCCAGTACTTC
>TRBJ2-2|few|TRBV28|NA
CASTKGGRGELFF
TGTGCCAGCACCAAGGGGGGGCGCGGGGAGCTGTTTTTT
>TRBJ2-7|NA|TRBV4-1|NA
CASSQGTIYEQYF
TGCGCCAGCAGCCAAGGGACAATCTACGAGCAGTACTTC
>TRBJ2-5|few|TRBV29-1|NA
CSVAPRDGQETQYF
TGCAGCGTTGCCCCCCGGGACGGACAAGAGACCCAGTACTTC
>TRBJ2-1|NA|TRBV12-3/TRBV12-4|NA
CATRQASSYNEQFF
TGTGCCACAAGACAGGCGAGCTCCTACAATGAGCAGTTCTTC
>TRBJ2-5|few|TRBV6-6|NA
CASSYRGVTQETQYF
TGTGCCAGCAGTTACCGCGGGGTAACCCAAGAGACCCAGTACTTC
>TRBJ2-6|NA|TRBV12-3/TRBV12-4|NA
CASRQTGRFRGANVLTF
TGTGCCAGCAGGCAAACGGGACGGTTCCGGGGGGCCAACGTCCTGACTTTC